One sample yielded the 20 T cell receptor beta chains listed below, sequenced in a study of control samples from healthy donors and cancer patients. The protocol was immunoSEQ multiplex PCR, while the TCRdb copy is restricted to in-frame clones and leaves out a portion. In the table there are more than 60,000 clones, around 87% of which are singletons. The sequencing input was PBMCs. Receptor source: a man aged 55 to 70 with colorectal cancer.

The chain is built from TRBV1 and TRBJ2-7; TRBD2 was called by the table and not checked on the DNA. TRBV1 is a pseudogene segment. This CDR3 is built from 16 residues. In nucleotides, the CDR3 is TGCACCAGCAGCCAAGATGGGCGGGGGGGGCTCCACGAGCAGTACTTC. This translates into CTSSQDGRGGLHEQYF.

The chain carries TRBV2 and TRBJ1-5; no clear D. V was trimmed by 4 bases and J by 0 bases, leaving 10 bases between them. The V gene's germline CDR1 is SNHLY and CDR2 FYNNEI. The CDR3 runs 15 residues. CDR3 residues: CASSAVRFSNQPQHF. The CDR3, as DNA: TGTGCCAGCAGTGCCGTGAGATTTAGCAATCAGCCCCAGCATTTT.

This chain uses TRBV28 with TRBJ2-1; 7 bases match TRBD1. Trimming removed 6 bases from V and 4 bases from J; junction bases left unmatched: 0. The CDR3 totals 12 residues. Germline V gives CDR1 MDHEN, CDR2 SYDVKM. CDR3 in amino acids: CASRGQYNEQFF. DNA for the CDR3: TGTGCCAGCAGGGGACAGTACAATGAGCAGTTCTTC.

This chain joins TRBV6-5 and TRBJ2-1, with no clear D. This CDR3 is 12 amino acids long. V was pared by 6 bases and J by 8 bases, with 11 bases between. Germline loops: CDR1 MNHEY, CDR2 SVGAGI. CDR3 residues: CASRVVGDEQFF. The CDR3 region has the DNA TGTGCCAGCAGGGTAGTGGGCGATGAGCAGTTCTTC.

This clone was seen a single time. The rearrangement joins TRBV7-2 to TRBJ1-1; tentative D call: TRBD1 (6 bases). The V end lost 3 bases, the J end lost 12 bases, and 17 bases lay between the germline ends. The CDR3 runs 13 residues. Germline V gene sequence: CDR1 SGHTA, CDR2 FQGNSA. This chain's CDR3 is CASSFAPRTDSFF. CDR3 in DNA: TGTGCCAGCAGCTTTGCTCCCCGGACAGACTCTTTCTTT.

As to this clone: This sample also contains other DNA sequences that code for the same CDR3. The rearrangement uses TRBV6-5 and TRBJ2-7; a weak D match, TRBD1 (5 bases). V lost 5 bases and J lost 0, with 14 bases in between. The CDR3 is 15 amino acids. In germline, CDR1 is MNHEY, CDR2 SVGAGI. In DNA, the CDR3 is TGTGCCAGCAGTCTCGAAGGGGCCCCCTCCTACGAGCAGTACTTC. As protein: CASSLEGAPSYEQYF.

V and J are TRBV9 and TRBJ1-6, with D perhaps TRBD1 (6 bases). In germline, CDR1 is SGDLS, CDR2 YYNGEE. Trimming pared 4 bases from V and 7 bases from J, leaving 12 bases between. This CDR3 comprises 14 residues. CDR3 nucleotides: TGTGCCAGCAGCCCACAGGGTGGGAATTCACCCCTCCACTTT. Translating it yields CASSPQGGNSPLHF.

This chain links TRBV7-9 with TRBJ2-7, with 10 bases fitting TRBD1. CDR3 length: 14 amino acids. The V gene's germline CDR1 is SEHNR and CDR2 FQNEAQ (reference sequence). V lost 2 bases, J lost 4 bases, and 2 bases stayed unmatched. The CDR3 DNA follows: TGTGCCAGCAGCTTACGGGACAGGGGTTACGAGCAGTACTTC. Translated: CASSLRDRGYEQYF.

The CDR3 region has the DNA TGTGCCAGCTCACCCGCGAGCCGCAATCAGCCCCAGCATTTT. It specifies CASSPASRNQPQHF. This chain connects TRBV18 to TRBJ1-5; no firm D call. The CDR3 extends over 14 amino acids. V was shortened by 3 bases and J by 2 bases, with 8 bases between the two germline ends. Germline lookup yields CDR1 KGHSH and CDR2 LQKENI.

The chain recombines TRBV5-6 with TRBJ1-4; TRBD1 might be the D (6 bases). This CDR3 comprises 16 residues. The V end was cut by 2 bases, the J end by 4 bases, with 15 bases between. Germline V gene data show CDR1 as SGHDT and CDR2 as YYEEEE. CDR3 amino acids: CASSFYTGQSNEKLFF. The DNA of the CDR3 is TGTGCCAGCAGCTTCTACACAGGGCAGAGTAATGAAAAACTGTTTTTT.

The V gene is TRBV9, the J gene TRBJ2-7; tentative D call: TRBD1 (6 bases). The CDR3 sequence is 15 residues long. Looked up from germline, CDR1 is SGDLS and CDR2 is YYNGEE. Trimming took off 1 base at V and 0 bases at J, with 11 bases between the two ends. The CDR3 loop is CASSVTDRDSYEQYF. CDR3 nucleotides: TGTGCCAGCAGCGTAACGGACAGAGACTCCTACGAGCAGTACTTC.

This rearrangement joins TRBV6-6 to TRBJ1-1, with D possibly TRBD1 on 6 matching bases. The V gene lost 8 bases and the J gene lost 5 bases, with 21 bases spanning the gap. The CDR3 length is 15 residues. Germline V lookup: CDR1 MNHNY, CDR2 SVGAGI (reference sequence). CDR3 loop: CASVWGSGARTEAFF. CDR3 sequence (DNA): TGTGCCAGCGTCTGGGGGTCGGGGGCGCGGACTGAAGCTTTCTTT.

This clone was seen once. This chain's CDR3 is CASSQDSGGHRPYEQYF. CDR3 DNA sequence: TGTGCCAGCAGCCAAGATAGCGGCGGTCACCGGCCCTACGAGCAGTACTTC. The chain links TRBV4-2 to TRBJ2-7; tentative D call: TRBD2 (6 bases). The V gene lost 0 bases and the J gene lost 2 bases, with 17 bases spanning the gap. The CDR3 contains 17 residues. From germline, CDR1 is LGHNA and CDR2 YNFKEQ.

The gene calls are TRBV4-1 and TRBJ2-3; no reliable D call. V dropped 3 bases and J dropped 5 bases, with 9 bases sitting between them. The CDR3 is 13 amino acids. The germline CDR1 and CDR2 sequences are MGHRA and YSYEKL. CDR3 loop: CASSHHSKDTQYF. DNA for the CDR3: TGCGCCAGCAGCCACCACTCCAAAGATACGCAGTATTTT.

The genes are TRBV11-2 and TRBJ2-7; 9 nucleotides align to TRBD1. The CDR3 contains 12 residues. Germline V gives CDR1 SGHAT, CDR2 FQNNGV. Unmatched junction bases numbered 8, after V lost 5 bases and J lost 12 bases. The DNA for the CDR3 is TGTGCCAGCAGCGGTCCACAGGGGGCCTGGTACTTC. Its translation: CASSGPQGAWYF.

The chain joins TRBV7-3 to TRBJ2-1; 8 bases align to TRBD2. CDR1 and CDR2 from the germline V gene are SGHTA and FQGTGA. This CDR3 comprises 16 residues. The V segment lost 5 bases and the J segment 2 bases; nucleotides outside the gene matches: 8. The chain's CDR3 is CASSPQGTRTYNEQFF. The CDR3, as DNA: TGTGCCAGCAGCCCTCAAGGGACTAGGACCTACAATGAGCAGTTCTTC.

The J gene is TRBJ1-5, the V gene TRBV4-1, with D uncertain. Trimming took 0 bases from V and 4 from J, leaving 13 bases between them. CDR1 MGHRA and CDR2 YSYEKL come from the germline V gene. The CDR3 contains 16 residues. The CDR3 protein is CASSQERAGMNQPQHF. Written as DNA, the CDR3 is TGCGCCAGCAGCCAAGAGAGGGCAGGTATGAATCAGCCCCAGCATTTT.

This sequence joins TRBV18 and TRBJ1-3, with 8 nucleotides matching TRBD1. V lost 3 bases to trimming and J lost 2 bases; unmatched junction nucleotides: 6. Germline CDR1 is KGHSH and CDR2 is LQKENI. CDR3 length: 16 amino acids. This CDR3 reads CASSPQTGAAGNTIYF. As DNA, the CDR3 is TGTGCCAGCTCACCCCAGACAGGGGCCGCTGGAAACACCATATATTTT.

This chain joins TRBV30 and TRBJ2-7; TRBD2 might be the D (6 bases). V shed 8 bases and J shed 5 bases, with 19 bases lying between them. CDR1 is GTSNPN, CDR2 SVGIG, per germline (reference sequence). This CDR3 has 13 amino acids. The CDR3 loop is CARRASGDDEQYF. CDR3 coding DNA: TGTGCCCGGCGAGCGTCGGGGGACGACGAGCAGTACTTC.

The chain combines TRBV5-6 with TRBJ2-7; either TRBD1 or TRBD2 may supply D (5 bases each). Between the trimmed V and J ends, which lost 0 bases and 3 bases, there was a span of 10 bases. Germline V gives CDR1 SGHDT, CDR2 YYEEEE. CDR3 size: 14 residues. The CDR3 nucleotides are TGTGCCAGCAGCTTGGGACAGACTAACTACGAGCAGTACTTC. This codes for CASSLGQTNYEQYF.